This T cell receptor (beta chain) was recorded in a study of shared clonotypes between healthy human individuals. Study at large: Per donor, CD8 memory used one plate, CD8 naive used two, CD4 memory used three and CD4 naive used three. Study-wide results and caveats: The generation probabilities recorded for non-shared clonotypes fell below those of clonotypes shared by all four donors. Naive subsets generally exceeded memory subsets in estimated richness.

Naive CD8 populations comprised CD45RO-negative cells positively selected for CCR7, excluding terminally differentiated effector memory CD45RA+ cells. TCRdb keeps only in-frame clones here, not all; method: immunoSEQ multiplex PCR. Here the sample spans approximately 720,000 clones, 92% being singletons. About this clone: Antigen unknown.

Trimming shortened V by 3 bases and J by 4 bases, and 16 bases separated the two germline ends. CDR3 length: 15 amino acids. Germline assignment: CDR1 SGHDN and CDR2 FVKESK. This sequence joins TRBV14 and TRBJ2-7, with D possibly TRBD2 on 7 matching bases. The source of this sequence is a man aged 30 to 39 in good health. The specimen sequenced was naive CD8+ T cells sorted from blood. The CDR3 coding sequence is TGTGCCAGCAGCCATGGGGGGGGCGCGGCGTACGAGCAGTACTTC. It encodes CASSHGGGAAYEQYF.